This T cell receptor beta chain comes out of a study of shared clonotypes between healthy human individuals. Germline trimming cut 6 bases from V and 8 bases from J; bases unmatched to any gene: 3. The germline V gene encodes CDR1 DFQATT and CDR2 SNEGSKA (reference sequence). This CDR3 contains 11 residues. Generated by immunoSEQ multiplex PCR, the TCRdb table keeps only in-frame clones and is missing some. The sample lists more than 550,000 clones, around 91% occurring once. The chain uses TRBV20-1 and TRBJ2-1; 8 positions agree with TRBD2. The sequenced sample was memory CD8+ T cells from PBMCs. Subset in this sample: CD45RO+ cells pooled with CCR7-negative TemRA cells. This clonotype was sampled from a man between 18 and 35 years old in good health. Some clones in this sample may be carry-over from other donors' samples. The CDR3 sequence: CSAGGGDEQFF. The CDR3 region has the DNA TGCAGTGCCGGGGGGGGCGATGAGCAGTTCTTC.